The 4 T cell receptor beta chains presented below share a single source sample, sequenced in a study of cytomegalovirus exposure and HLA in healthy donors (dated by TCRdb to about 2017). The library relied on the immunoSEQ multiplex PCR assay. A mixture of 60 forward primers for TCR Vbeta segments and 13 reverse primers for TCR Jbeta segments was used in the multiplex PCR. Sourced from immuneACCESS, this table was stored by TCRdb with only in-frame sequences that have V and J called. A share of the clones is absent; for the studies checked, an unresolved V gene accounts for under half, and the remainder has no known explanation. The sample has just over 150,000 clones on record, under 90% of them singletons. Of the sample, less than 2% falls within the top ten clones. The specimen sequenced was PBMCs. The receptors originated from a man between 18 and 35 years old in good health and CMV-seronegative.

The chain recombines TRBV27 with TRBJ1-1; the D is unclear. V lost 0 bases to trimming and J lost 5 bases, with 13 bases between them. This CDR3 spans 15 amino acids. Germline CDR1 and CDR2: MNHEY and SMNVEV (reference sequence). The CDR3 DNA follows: TGTGCCAGCAGTTTATCGACCCCCCCGGGTACTGAAGCTTTCTTT. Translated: CASSLSTPPGTEAFF.

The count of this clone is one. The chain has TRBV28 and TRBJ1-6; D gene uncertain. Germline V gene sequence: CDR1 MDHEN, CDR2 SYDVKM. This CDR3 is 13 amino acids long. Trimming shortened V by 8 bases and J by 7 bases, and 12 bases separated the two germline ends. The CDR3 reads CASSKELNSPLHF. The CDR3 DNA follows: TGTGCCAGCTCGAAGGAGTTAAATTCACCCCTCCACTTT. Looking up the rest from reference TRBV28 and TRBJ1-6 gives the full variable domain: DVKVTQSSRYLVKRTGEKVFLECVQDMDHENMFWYRQDPGLGLRLIYFSYDVKMKEKGDIPEGYSVSREKKERFSLILESASTNQTSMYLCASSKELNSPLHFGNGTRLTVT.

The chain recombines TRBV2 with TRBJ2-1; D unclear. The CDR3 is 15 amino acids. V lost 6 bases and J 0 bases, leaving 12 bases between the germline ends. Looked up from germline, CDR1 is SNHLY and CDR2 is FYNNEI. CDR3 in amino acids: CASSPDWSSYNEQFF. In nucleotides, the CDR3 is TGTGCCAGCAGCCCCGACTGGAGCTCCTACAATGAGCAGTTCTTC.

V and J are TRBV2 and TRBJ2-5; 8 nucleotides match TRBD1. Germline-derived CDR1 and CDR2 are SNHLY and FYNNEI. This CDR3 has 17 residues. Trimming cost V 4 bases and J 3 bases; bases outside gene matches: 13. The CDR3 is CASSGGGTGGREETQYF. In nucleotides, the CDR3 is TGTGCCAGCAGTGGAGGCGGAACAGGGGGGCGGGAAGAGACCCAGTACTTC.